Listed below are T cell receptor beta chains from one sample, sequenced in a study of blood T cell repertoires in COVID-19. Profiled with immunoSEQ multiplex PCR; TCRdb holds only in-frame clones, not every one. This table holds about 90,000 clones, around three quarters found once. The sequenced sample consisted of peripheral blood. All receptors derive from a woman in her seventies with acute or convalescent COVID-19. CDR3s include the opening cysteine and the closing phenylalanine or tryptophan. Part of the rows lack a size; the others show once, few, many or a class for expanded clones.

abundance,v_gene,j_gene,CDR3aa
NA,TRBV11-2,TRBJ2-3,CANSFAGLDTQYF
NA,TRBV7-2,TRBJ2-2,CASSLIVTGELFF
NA,TRBV12-3/TRBV12-4,TRBJ1-1,CASRHEMNTEAFF
NA,TRBV6-5,TRBJ1-2,CASSYLHSYGYTF
once,TRBV5-1,TRBJ2-2,CASSLGYRGSSPGELFF
few,TRBV30,TRBJ1-2,CAWSVRGGQNGYTF
NA,TRBV19,TRBJ2-3,CASSMTKGVADTQYF
few,TRBV5-1,TRBJ2-7,CASSLLGDYEQYF
NA,TRBV3-1/TRBV3-2,TRBJ2-1,CASSQAPGLASNEQFF
NA,TRBV7-6,TRBJ2-1,CASSPRTSYNEQFF
NA,TRBV9,TRBJ1-1,CASSVASAPILQGPKF